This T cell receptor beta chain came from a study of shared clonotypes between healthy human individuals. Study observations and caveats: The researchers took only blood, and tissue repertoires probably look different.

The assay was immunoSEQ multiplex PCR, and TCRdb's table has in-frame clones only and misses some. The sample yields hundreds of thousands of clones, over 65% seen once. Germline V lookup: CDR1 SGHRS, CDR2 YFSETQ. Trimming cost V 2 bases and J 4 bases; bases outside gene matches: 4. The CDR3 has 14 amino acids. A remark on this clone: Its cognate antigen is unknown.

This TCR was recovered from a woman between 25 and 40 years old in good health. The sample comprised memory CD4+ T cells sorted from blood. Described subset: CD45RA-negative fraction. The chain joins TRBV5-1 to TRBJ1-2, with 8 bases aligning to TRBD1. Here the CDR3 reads CASSFQGAAYGYTF. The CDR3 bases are TGCGCCAGCAGCTTCCAGGGGGCGGCCTATGGCTACACCTTC.